A selection of T cell receptor beta chains follows, all from one sample in a study of cytomegalovirus exposure and HLA in healthy donors. The method was immunoSEQ multiplex PCR; TCRdb's version includes in-frame clones alone and lacks a portion of them. The sample lists over 100,000 clones, roughly 87% occurring once. Sample: PBMCs. Source of these receptors: a woman in her late teens or twenties in good health and CMV-seronegative. Both conserved end residues are part of each CDR3. D genes are given only for firm matches. Expanded clones get a size class; other rows say once, few or many, or leave the size out.

>TRBD1|TRBV6-5|TRBJ1-2|-
TGTGCCAGCAGTTACCTTAGGACAGGTAGAGACTATGGCTACACCTTC
CASSYLRTGRDYGYTF
>TRBD1|TRBV9|TRBJ1-1|-
TGTGCCAGCAGCCACCACCCGGGACAGACAACTGAAGCTTTCTTT
CASSHHPGQTTEAFF
>TRBD2|TRBV9|TRBJ2-5|-
TGTGCCAGCAGCGTCTCAAGCGGGGGTGGGGAGACCCAGTACTTC
CASSVSSGGGETQYF
>-|TRBV19|TRBJ2-3|-
TGTGCCAGTACTCAAGGGGGGAGGGGCGCTGGGGATACGCAGTATTTT
CASTQGGRGAGDTQYF
>-|TRBV7-9|TRBJ2-7|-
TGTGCCAGCAGCTTCTTTCGCTTCGGGGGACTCGAGCAGTACTTC
CASSFFRFGGLEQYF
>TRBD1|TRBV7-9|TRBJ2-7|once
TGTGCCAGCAGCCGTCGGGACAGTTCCAGTTACGAGCAGTACTTC
CASSRRDSSSYEQYF
>-|TRBV5-1|TRBJ1-6|-
TGCGCCAGCAGCTTGGAGTTGAGTAATTCACCCCTCCACTTT
CASSLELSNSPLHF
>TRBD1|TRBV5-4|TRBJ2-7|-
TGTGCCAGCAGCTTGGCCAGGGGGTGGATCTACGAGCAGTACTTC
CASSLARGWIYEQYF
>-|TRBV6-6|TRBJ1-2|-
TGTGCCAGCAGTTACGGGCACTCCTATGGCTACACCTTC
CASSYGHSYGYTF
>-|TRBV5-6|TRBJ2-7|-
TGTGCCAGCAGTTGGAGGGGTGCCGACAGGGTAATCGTCTACGAGCAGTACTTC
CASSWRGADRVIVYEQYF
>-|TRBV7-3|TRBJ2-1|-
TGTGCCAGCAGCTCACAGGGAGACGAGCAGTTCTTC
CASSSQGDEQFF
>TRBD2|TRBV2|TRBJ2-3|-
TGTGCCAGCAATCTAGCGGGTACAGATACGCAGTATTTT
CASNLAGTDTQYF
>-|TRBV5-1|TRBJ1-2|-
TGCGCCAGCAGCTTGGATACAGCCAGCAACTACTATGGCTACACCTTC
CASSLDTASNYYGYTF
>TRBD2|TRBV27|TRBJ2-1|-
TGTGCCAGCGTTGGTCTAGCGGATAAGGAGCAGTTCTTC
CASVGLADKEQFF
>-|TRBV29-1|TRBJ2-3|once
TGCAGCGTTGAAGGAGGGAGGAGCACAGATACGCAGTATTTT
CSVEGGRSTDTQYF
>-|TRBV13|TRBJ2-1|-
TGTGCCAGCAGCTTAGGGGCGGCGGTCGGGGAGCAGTTCTTC
CASSLGAAVGEQFF
>-|TRBV11-3|TRBJ2-7|-
TGTGCCAGCAGCTTATTTACAGGGCCCTACGAGCAGTACTTC
CASSLFTGPYEQYF
>-|TRBV15|TRBJ2-7|-
TGTGCCACTAGCAGAAGCTCCTACGAGCAGTACTTC
CATSRSSYEQYF
>-|TRBV7-2|TRBJ1-5|-
TGTGCCAGCAGGGGAGCGGATCAGCCCCAGCATTTT
CASRGADQPQHF
>-|TRBV2|TRBJ2-1|-
TGTGCCAGCAGCGCGTCGGGGTTTCGGCAGTTCTTC
CASSASGFRQFF
>-|TRBV11-2|TRBJ2-6|-
TGTGCCAGCAGCTTAGAGCGGGCTGGGGCCAACGTCCTGACTTTC
CASSLERAGANVLTF
>-|TRBV5-6|TRBJ1-3|once
TGTGCCAGCAGCTTGCAGGGATCCGCTGGAAACACCATATATTTT
CASSLQGSAGNTIYF
>-|TRBV6-5|TRBJ1-2|-
TGTGCCAGCAGTCGGCAGGACTATGGCTACACCTTC
CASSRQDYGYTF
>TRBD1|TRBV13|TRBJ1-4|-
TGTGCCAGCAGCTCAAGACAGGGGGGAGGATGGGAAAAACTGTTTTTT
CASSSRQGGGWEKLFF
>TRBD2|TRBV4-1|TRBJ2-5|-
TGCGCCAGCAGCCGAAGCCGACTAGCGGGGGCCCAAGAGACCCAGTACTTC
CASSRSRLAGAQETQYF
>TRBD2|TRBV6-5|TRBJ2-1|-
TGTGCCAGCGGTACGATCCTAGCGGGGTCCAATGAGCAGTTCTTC
CASGTILAGSNEQFF
>-|TRBV19|TRBJ2-1|-
TGTGCCAGTACTCCTCCTGGTGGCCCGGGGAGACAGTTCTTC
CASTPPGGPGRQFF
>-|TRBV21-1|TRBJ1-6|-
TGTGCCAGCTCAAAAGAGGGACAGTATAATTCACCCCTCCACTTT
CASSKEGQYNSPLHF
>TRBD1|TRBV11-2|TRBJ2-1|-
TGTGCCAGCAACTCCGGGACAGGTGCCTACAATGAGCAGTTCTTC
CASNSGTGAYNEQFF
>-|TRBV2|TRBJ2-7|-
TGTGCCAGCAGTGAAGGGTTGGGCACGGCCGGCTACGAGCAGTACTTC
CASSEGLGTAGYEQYF
>-|TRBV11-3|TRBJ1-1|once
TGTGCCAGCAGCTTAGGAGGACAGAACACTGAAGCTTTCTTT
CASSLGGQNTEAFF
>-|TRBV18|TRBJ1-1|-
TGTGCCAGCTCACCATCCGGGAACACTGAAGCTTTCTTT
CASSPSGNTEAFF
>-|TRBV5-1|TRBJ2-5|-
TGCGCCAGCAGACATGTTACAGGGAGAGAAGAGACCCAGTACTTC
CASRHVTGREETQYF